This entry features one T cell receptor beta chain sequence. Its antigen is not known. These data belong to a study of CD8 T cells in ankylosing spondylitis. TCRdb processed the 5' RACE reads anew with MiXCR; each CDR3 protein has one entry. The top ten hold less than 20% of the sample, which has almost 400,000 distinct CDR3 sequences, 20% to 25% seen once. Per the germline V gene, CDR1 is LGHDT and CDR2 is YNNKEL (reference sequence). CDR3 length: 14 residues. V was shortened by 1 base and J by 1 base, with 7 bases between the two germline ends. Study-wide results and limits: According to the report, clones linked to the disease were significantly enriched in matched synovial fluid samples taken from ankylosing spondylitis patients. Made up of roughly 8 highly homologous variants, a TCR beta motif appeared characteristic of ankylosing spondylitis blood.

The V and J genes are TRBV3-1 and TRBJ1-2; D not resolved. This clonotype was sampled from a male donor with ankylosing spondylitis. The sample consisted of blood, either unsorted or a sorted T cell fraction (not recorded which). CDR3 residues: CASSQASSNYGYTF. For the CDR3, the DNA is TGTGCCAGCAGCCAAGCCTCCAGTAACTATGGCTACACCTTC.